The 32 T cell receptor beta chains listed next were all sequenced from one sample in a study of blood T cell repertoires in COVID-19. Profiling relied on immunoSEQ multiplex PCR, and the TCRdb table lists in-frame clones only, not all of them. The table lists under 300,000 clones, around 93% of them singletons. Sequenced input: PBMCs or T cells enriched from blood (not recorded which). The receptors come from a human donor in a cohort exposed to, infected with or recovered from COVID-19 (not recorded which). The donor label of this sample is uncertain.

J is TRBJ2-5 and V is TRBV7-9, with D hard to call. Between the trimmed V and J ends, which lost 2 bases and 5 bases, there was a span of 6 bases. The CDR3 contains 12 residues. CDR1 and CDR2 (germline): SEHNR, FQNEAQ (reference sequence). CDR3 sequence reads: CASSLNRETQYF. The CDR3 DNA is TGTGCCAGCAGCTTAAACCGGGAGACCCAGTACTTC.

V gene TRBV9 combines with J gene TRBJ1-6; unclear D gene. Germline loops: CDR1 SGDLS, CDR2 YYNGEE. The CDR3 runs to 15 residues. The V gene lost 4 bases and the J gene lost 7 bases, with 15 bases spanning the gap. CDR3: CASSPGRRMNSPLHF. DNA of the CDR3: TGTGCCAGCAGCCCGGGGAGACGGATGAATTCACCCCTCCACTTT. Drawing the rest from reference TRBV9 and TRBJ1-6, the complete variable domain is DSGVTQTPKHLITATGQRVTLRCSPRSGDLSVYWYQQSLDQGLQFLIQYYNGEERAKGNILERFSAQQFPDLHSELNLSSLELGDSALYFCASSPGRRMNSPLHFGNGTRLTVT.

The chain employs TRBV23-1 and TRBJ2-1; 8 nucleotides match TRBD1. Being an ORF, TRBV23-1 has a function that is uncertain. V gave up 2 bases and J gave up 11 bases; unmatched junction bases: 5. The CDR3 extends over 13 amino acids. The CDR3 is CASSQGQGAKQFF. CDR3 sequence (DNA): TGCGCCAGCAGTCAAGGGCAGGGGGCGAAGCAGTTCTTC.

This chain links TRBV7-3 with TRBJ2-3, with D possibly being TRBD1 (5 bases). The germline CDR1 and CDR2 sequences are SGHTA and FQGTGA. The length of the CDR3 is 16 residues. V gave up 3 bases and J gave up 0 bases, with 13 bases separating them. The chain's CDR3 is CASSFKGAASTDTQYF. DNA of the CDR3: TGTGCCAGCAGCTTCAAAGGGGCAGCTAGCACAGATACGCAGTATTTT.

This sequence joins TRBV19 and TRBJ1-6; 7 bases map to TRBD1. The CDR3 loop spans 14 amino acids. Germline V gene data show CDR1 as LNHDA and CDR2 as SQIVND (reference sequence). J lost 8 bases, V lost 5 bases, and 6 bases had no gene match. The CDR3 reads CASSPGQTHSPLHF. CDR3 coding DNA: TGTGCCAGTAGTCCGGGACAGACCCATTCACCCCTCCACTTT.

This clone turned up a few times. The CDR3 loop is CASSRFRGGTEAFF. DNA of the CDR3: TGTGCCAGCAGCCGGTTCAGGGGAGGGACTGAAGCTTTCTTT. The chain is built from TRBV7-8 and TRBJ1-1; a possible D gene is TRBD1 (6 bases). The CDR3 is made up of 14 amino acids. CDR1 and CDR2 (germline): SGHVS, FQNEAQ. V was shortened by 5 bases and J by 5 bases, with 15 bases between the two germline ends.

CDR3 region: CASSLIEQTQYF. The DNA for the CDR3 is TGTGCCAGCAGCTTGATAGAACAGACCCAGTACTTC. The J gene is TRBJ2-5, the V gene TRBV5-5; no firm D call. The CDR3 is 12 residues long. V was trimmed by 1 base and J by 6 bases, leaving 7 bases between them. Germline-derived CDR1 and CDR2 are SGHKS and YYEKEE (reference sequence). The full variable domain, completed using reference TRBV5-5 and TRBJ2-5, is DAGVTQSPTHLIKTRGQQVTLRCSPISGHKSVSWYQQVLGQGPQFIFQYYEKEERGRGNFPDRFSARQFPNYSSELNVNALLLGDSALYLCASSLIEQTQYFGPGTRLLVL.

The chain employs TRBV11-2 and TRBJ2-2; the match to TRBD2 covers 9 bases. J gave up 3 bases and V 5 bases, and 4 bases lay outside the gene matches. The CDR3 is made up of 15 amino acids. CDR1 and CDR2 (germline): SGHAT, FQNNGV. The CDR3 region is CASSPAGGYTGELFF. CDR3 coding DNA: TGTGCCAGCAGCCCGGCGGGAGGGTACACCGGGGAGCTGTTTTTT.

The sample holds one count of this clone. The chain is built from TRBV5-8 and TRBJ2-3; 10 bases map to TRBD2. CDR3 size: 16 residues. Germline lookup yields CDR1 SGHTS and CDR2 YDEGEE. The V and J ends lost 0 bases and 7 bases, in that order; junction bases with no gene match: 8. The CDR3 sequence is CASSLGQAGGLNTQYF. The CDR3 nucleotides read TGTGCCAGCAGCTTGGGCCAAGCGGGGGGGTTAAATACGCAGTATTTT.

This rearrangement joins TRBV6-5 to TRBJ1-5, with 9 positions matching TRBD1. V lost 8 bases, J lost 6 bases, and 5 bases stayed unmatched. The CDR3 consists of 13 residues. CDR1 is MNHEY and CDR2 is SVGAGI in the germline V gene. CDR3 nucleotides: TGTGCCAGCCTACAGGGGGCCGGTCAGCCCCAGCATTTT. Amino acids: CASLQGAGQPQHF.

The V gene is TRBV10-3, the J gene TRBJ1-2, with 10 bases fitting TRBD1. Germline V lookup: CDR1 ENHRY, CDR2 SYGVKD. V lost 7 bases, J lost 7 bases, and 6 bases stayed unmatched. CDR3 size: 13 residues. In nucleotides, the CDR3 is TGTGCCATCAAGGGACAGGGGATCGCTGGCTACACCTTC. Its protein product is CAIKGQGIAGYTF.

The genes are TRBV5-6 and TRBJ1-2; tentatively, D is TRBD1 (5 bases). The CDR3 covers 14 residues. Trimming cost V 4 bases and J 8 bases, with 18 bases left between them. Germline V gene sequence: CDR1 SGHDT, CDR2 YYEEEE. The CDR3 DNA follows: TGTGCCAGCAGCGGATCAGGGATGTGGGGCGGCTACACCTTC. Translation gives CASSGSGMWGGYTF. The whole variable domain, remainder taken from reference TRBV5-6 and TRBJ1-2, is DAGVTQSPTHLIKTRGQQVTLRCSPKSGHDTVSWYQQALGQGPQFIFQYYEEEERQRGNFPDRFSGHQFPNYSSELNVNALLLGDSALYLCASSGSGMWGGYTFGSGTRLTVV.

This chain uses TRBV18 with TRBJ2-3; maybe TRBD1 (5 bases). CDR1 KGHSH and CDR2 LQKENI come from the germline V gene. The CDR3 is 17 amino acids. Deletions cut 4 bases from V and 0 bases from J, with 17 bases between. CDR3: CASSRGLAVRSTDTQYF. The CDR3, as DNA: TGTGCCAGCTCACGGGGCTTGGCGGTACGGAGCACAGATACGCAGTATTTT. Filled out from reference TRBV18 and TRBJ2-3, the complete variable domain reads NAGVMQNPRHLVRRRGQEARLRCSPMKGHSHVYWYRQLPEEGLKFMVYLQKENIIDESGMPKERFSAEFPKEGPSILRIQQVVRGDSAAYFCASSRGLAVRSTDTQYFGPGTRLTVL.

CDR3 residues: CASSFPTGRGYTF. CDR3 in DNA: TGTGCCAGCAGTTTCCCCACAGGGAGAGGCTACACCTTC. The chain combines TRBV27 with TRBJ1-2, with D possibly TRBD1 on 6 matching bases. The length of the CDR3 is 13 residues. V lost 3 bases, J lost 8 bases, and 13 bases lay in between. Per germline, CDR1 MNHEY and CDR2 SMNVEV (reference sequence).

The genes are TRBV12-3 or TRBV12-4 and TRBJ1-1, with 9 bases that match TRBD1. J was trimmed by 4 bases and V by 8 bases; bases with no gene match: 5. The CDR3 covers 13 residues. The CDR3 here is CASGKTGGTEAFF. The CDR3 DNA reads TGTGCCAGCGGAAAGACAGGGGGCACTGAAGCTTTCTTT.

This chain joins TRBV3-1 (or the pseudogene TRBV3-2) and TRBJ2-2; D is unresolved. The CDR3 sequence is 12 residues long. Trimming pared 1 base from V and 6 bases from J, leaving 3 bases between. From germline, CDR1 is LGHDT and CDR2 YNNKEL (reference sequence). As DNA, the CDR3 is TGTGCCAGCAGCCAAGCAGCCGGGGAGCTGTTTTTT. This codes for CASSQAAGELFF.

The rearrangement joins TRBV7-6 to TRBJ2-2; 8 nucleotides align to TRBD1. The germline gives CDR1 SGHVS, CDR2 FNYEAQ. CDR3 length: 17 amino acids. With 0 bases clipped from V and 1 base from J, the junction kept 4 bases outside the gene matches. The CDR3 region has the DNA TGTGCCAGCAGCTTAGCCTCCGGGACAGGGAACACCGGGGAGCTGTTTTTT. Translating gives CASSLASGTGNTGELFF.

The rearrangement links TRBV11-2 to TRBJ2-7, with 7 bases lining up with TRBD1. The germline V gene encodes CDR1 SGHAT and CDR2 FQNNGV. J lost 4 bases, V lost 5 bases, and 8 bases had no gene match. This CDR3 comprises 14 residues. DNA for the CDR3: TGTGCCAGCAGCCAGAGACAGGGATTGTACGAGCAGTACTTC. It specifies CASSQRQGLYEQYF.

This chain uses TRBV29-1 with TRBJ1-4; perhaps TRBD1 as D (6 bases). The CDR3 is 17 amino acids. V was trimmed by 4 bases and J by 10 bases, leaving 28 bases between them. Germline-derived CDR1 and CDR2 are SQVTM and ANQGSEA. The CDR3 nucleotides read TGCAGCGTTGGGATAACCCTTAGTGAGGCAGGGGAGCCAAAACTGTTTTTT. This translates into CSVGITLSEAGEPKLFF.

The genes are TRBV3-1 (or the pseudogene TRBV3-2) and TRBJ1-2; D unclear. The CDR3 length is 14 residues. V gave up 1 base and J gave up 0 bases, with 6 bases separating them. Per germline, CDR1 LGHDT and CDR2 YNNKEL (reference sequence). CDR3 region: CASSQVSSNYGYTF. The CDR3 coding sequence is TGTGCCAGCAGCCAAGTTTCGTCTAACTATGGCTACACCTTC.

This clone was seen a single time. The rearrangement links TRBV18 to TRBJ2-1; 7 positions agree with TRBD2. CDR3 length: 13 residues. In germline, CDR1 is KGHSH, CDR2 LQKENI. V trimming: 3 bases; J trimming: 6 bases; junction bases outside the gene matches: 2. The CDR3 is CASSPREGNEQFF. The CDR3 region has the DNA TGTGCCAGCTCACCCAGGGAGGGCAATGAGCAGTTCTTC.

The gene calls are TRBV7-9 and TRBJ1-4; 10 bases are shared with TRBD1. Germline values: CDR1 SEHNR, CDR2 FQNEAQ (reference sequence). V lost 5 bases, J lost 10 bases, and 13 bases stayed unmatched. The CDR3 consists of 16 residues. CDR3 nucleotides: TGTGCCAGCAGCCCAGGTATCGGGACAGGGGATGGAAAACTGTTTTTT. It specifies CASSPGIGTGDGKLFF.

This clone was observed many times. The chain joins TRBV19 to TRBJ1-1, with 7 nucleotides matching TRBD1. The CDR3 is 15 residues long. The junction had 6 bases not matched to a gene; V was cut back by 5 bases and J by 0 bases. The germline CDR1 and CDR2 sequences are LNHDA and SQIVND (reference sequence). CDR3 sequence (DNA): TGTGCCAGTAGTGTGACAGGGAGCTTGAACACTGAAGCTTTCTTT. Residues: CASSVTGSLNTEAFF. Filled out from reference TRBV19 and TRBJ1-1, the complete variable domain reads DGGITQSPKYLFRKEGQNVTLSCEQNLNHDAMYWYRQDPGQGLRLIYYSQIVNDFQKGDIAEGYSVSREKKESFPLTVTSAQKNPTAFYLCASSVTGSLNTEAFFGQGTRLTVV.

This clone was picked up a small number of times. This sequence joins TRBV20-1 and TRBJ1-4; D gene ambiguous. V was shortened by 4 bases and J by 5 bases, with 11 bases between the two germline ends. The germline CDR1 and CDR2 sequences are DFQATT and SNEGSKA (reference sequence). The CDR3 runs to 13 residues. The CDR3 bases are TGCAGTGCTACTGAACAGTGGAATGAAAAACTGTTTTTT. Protein sequence: CSATEQWNEKLFF.

The chain employs TRBV9 and TRBJ2-3; 9 bases line up with TRBD1. Per the germline V gene, CDR1 is SGDLS and CDR2 is YYNGEE. Losses at the gene ends were 4 bases for V and 5 bases for J; bases not matched to a gene: 11. The CDR3 is made up of 16 amino acids. This CDR3 reads CASSTPQGARVDTQYF. The CDR3 coding sequence is TGTGCCAGCAGCACCCCACAGGGGGCGCGGGTAGATACGCAGTATTTT. Combining the CDR3 with reference TRBV9 and TRBJ2-3 gives the whole variable domain DSGVTQTPKHLITATGQRVTLRCSPRSGDLSVYWYQQSLDQGLQFLIQYYNGEERAKGNILERFSAQQFPDLHSELNLSSLELGDSALYFCASSTPQGARVDTQYFGPGTRLTVL.

This clone was seen just once. The chain carries TRBV9 and TRBJ2-7, with TRBD2 matching 11 bases. CDR3 length: 16 amino acids. J lost 2 bases, V lost 0 bases, and 4 bases had no gene match. Germline lookup yields CDR1 SGDLS and CDR2 YYNGEE. CDR3 in amino acids: CASSVAGTSGTYEQYF. The CDR3 DNA sequence: TGTGCCAGCAGCGTAGCTGGGACTAGCGGTACCTACGAGCAGTACTTC.

The rearrangement uses TRBV7-3 and TRBJ2-5; maybe TRBD2 (6 bases). The V end lost 3 bases, the J end lost 3 bases, and 8 bases lay between the germline ends. The CDR3 has 13 amino acids. CDR1 and CDR2 from the germline V gene are SGHTA and FQGTGA. CDR3 nucleotide sequence: TGTGCCAGCAGCTTGGGGGGAGAAGAGACCCAGTACTTC. Translating gives CASSLGGEETQYF.

The chain has TRBV7-2 and TRBJ2-5; TRBD2 aligns across 13 bases. Germline CDR1 and CDR2: SGHTA and FQGNSA. The CDR3 has 16 residues. Losses at the gene ends were 4 bases for V and 4 bases for J; bases not matched to a gene: 6. CDR3 sequence (DNA): TGTGCCAGCAGCTCCGGGGGACTAGCGGGGCGAGAGACCCAGTACTTC. Its protein is CASSSGGLAGRETQYF.

The chain recombines TRBV5-6 with TRBJ1-1, with 7 bases identical to TRBD1. V shed 6 bases, J shed 4 bases, and the junction held 15 bases outside the gene matches. Germline values: CDR1 SGHDT, CDR2 YYEEEE. This CDR3 comprises 16 residues. Here the CDR3 reads CASNDRQGREGTEAFF. CDR3 nucleotide sequence: TGTGCCAGCAACGATAGACAGGGTCGAGAAGGCACTGAAGCTTTCTTT.

The chain uses TRBV19 and TRBJ1-2, with D hard to call. This CDR3 region has 14 residues. Germline V gives CDR1 LNHDA, CDR2 SQIVND (reference sequence). Trimming took off 3 bases at V and 4 bases at J, with 12 bases between the two ends. Written as DNA, the CDR3 is TGTGCCAGTAGTATTAGCTTATGGCGCTATGGCTACACCTTC. This gives the protein CASSISLWRYGYTF.

This clone was detected once. The V gene is TRBV3-1 (or the pseudogene TRBV3-2), the J gene TRBJ2-7, with D unresolved. V lost 4 bases to trimming and J lost 2 bases, with 12 bases between them. Germline V gene lookup returns CDR1 LGHDT and CDR2 YNNKEL (reference sequence). The CDR3 runs 14 residues. This chain's CDR3 is CASSRYAKTYEQYF. CDR3 sequence (DNA): TGTGCCAGCAGCCGCTACGCTAAGACCTACGAGCAGTACTTC.

The V call is TRBV30, the J call TRBJ1-2; D is unclear. With 1 base removed from V and 12 bases from J, the gap between germline ends came to 12 bases. Germline values: CDR1 GTSNPN, CDR2 SVGIG (reference sequence). This CDR3 has 11 amino acids. The CDR3 DNA follows: TGTGCCTGGAGTGGTAGCAGCCCGCACACCTTC. It translates to CAWSGSSPHTF.